The clone carrying this T cell receptor (beta chain) was recorded at least ten times. Its antigen is as yet unknown. These data are taken from a study of T-cell reconstitution after alpha-beta-depleted transplantation in children. Study findings and constraints: At one year after transplant, newly produced T cells mostly accounted for T-cell counts and diversity. Some patients owed their high day-60 TCRbeta diversity to surviving recipient T cells and thymic progenitors. About two months after transplant, alpha-beta T cells reportedly came from several hundred expanded graft clones.

V was trimmed by 7 bases and J by 2 bases, leaving 9 bases between them. Germline assignment: CDR1 SQVTM and CDR2 ANQGSEA. The CDR3 contains 11 residues. Unique molecular identifiers were incorporated during preparation of the TCRbeta library. A single record per CDR3 protein comes from TCRdb applying MiXCR to the PCR reads. Of 610,000 or so distinct CDR3 sequences listed, around 27% are singletons. This clonotype originated in a boy younger than two with Wiskott-Aldrich syndrome, due to receive a stem cell transplant. The chain carries TRBV29-1 and TRBJ2-7; D is possibly TRBD1 (6 bases). The specimen comprised PBMCs, sampled before TCRalphabeta/CD19-depleted stem cell transplant. CDR3 bases: TGCAGCGGCAGGGGTACCTACGAGCAGTACTTC. Translated, it gives CSGRGTYEQYF.